The T cell receptor (beta chain) under discussion was sequenced for a study of post-analysis software for immune sequencing data. Study-level background: Courses of disease covered relapsing-remitting, secondary progressive and progressive-relapsing multiple sclerosis.

General study findings and limits: By F measure, samples from a shared preparation batch strongly co-clustered. The five TRBV segments detected at higher frequency in patients than in controls included TRBV5-6, TRBV5-1 and TRBV20-1. Those with multiple sclerosis, the patient group, showed significantly lower normalized Chao1 diversity than controls.

The V end was cut by 6 bases, the J end by 5 bases, with 14 bases between. Looked up from germline, CDR1 is MNHEY and CDR2 is SVGAGI. The CDR3 runs to 13 residues. This clonotype was seen ten or more times. Its specificity is unknown. Unique molecular identifiers tagged the TCR beta cDNA libraries. Input populations of about 0.95 to 11 million T cells gave rise to roughly 0.5 million cDNA molecules. TCRdb reprocessed the PCR reads with MiXCR, giving one entry per CDR3 protein. Seen here are under 200,000 distinct CDR3 sequences, around 29% observed once, and the top ten hold approximately 3%. This chain links TRBV6-5 with TRBJ2-7; perhaps TRBD1 as D (6 bases). The sequence was collected from a girl aged 2-17 years with multiple sclerosis. The sample was blood. The CDR3 region is CASRGIGGNEQYF. CDR3 coding DNA: TGTGCCAGCAGGGGAATAGGGGGAAACGAGCAGTACTTC.